The present T cell receptor beta chain was sequenced within a study of shared clonotypes between healthy human individuals (dated by TCRdb to about 2020). In terms of the full investigation: Two women and a few men aged 18 to 49 years were included in the cohort. Each donor's leukapheresis produced roughly between roughly 0.85 and 9.5 billion PBMCs. The study deeply sequenced blood TCR repertoires of five healthy adults to estimate repertoire size and the extent of clonotype sharing between individuals. Per donor, three plates each were used for CD4 naive and CD4 memory, two for CD8 naive, and one for CD8 memory. Libraries were prepared and TCR repertoires were sequenced by different laboratories using diverse techniques, in order to increase sequencing depth and limit assay-specific biases. What the work shows at the level of the full study, not this receptor alone: Roughly 5% of naive CD4, approximately 3.7% of naive CD8, around 2.3% of memory CD4, and 0.4% of memory CD8 clonotypes were shared across several donors. Incomplete sequencing was indicated by rarefaction of sorted-subset datasets, despite the large sequencing depth. Because the study included a small number of donors, the genetic and exposure-history diversity represented was limited. Pairwise subsampling led to the expectation that sequencing depth would affect the degree of clonotype sharing among donors. Compared with non-shared clonotypes, the clonotypes found in all four sorted-subset donors had higher generation probabilities. Naive subsets generally had larger estimated clonotype richness than memory subsets. Only blood was sampled, and tissue TCR repertoires likely differ from those in blood.

A remark on this clone: Its antigen has not been determined. No base qualities exist here, and no much larger clone lies one base off it.

Donors were healthy HIV-negative adults with no recently reported acute infections or vaccinations. Every donor was a Caucasian adult living in Nashville, Tennessee, USA. CD4+ T cells were enriched through magnetic negative selection, after which naive cells were positively selected on CD45RA and the remaining negative fraction served as the memory subset. Blood was obtained by leukapheresis, after which PBMCs were separated by Ficoll-Histopaque density gradient centrifugation and cryopreserved in liquid nitrogen vapor phase. Analytical flow cytometry was used to check the purity and quantity of every magnetically sorted T cell population. From each sorted fraction, genomic DNA was isolated and quantified by UV absorbance on a Nanodrop 2000c. The CDR3 numbers 15 residues from cysteine through phenylalanine. The retained sequence is limited to the CDR3, 45 bases, with the frame set at the first base. At the junction V is shortened by 8 bases and J by 12 bases; bases outside the gene matches: 21. From a lookup of the germline V gene, CDR1 and CDR2 are SGHTS and YDEGEE.

TCR CDR3 regions were amplified from genomic DNA by multiplex PCR using the deep immunoSEQ assay. Extracted genomic DNA from each cell subset was distributed evenly across all wells of several immunoSEQ 96-well plates, and each plate was treated as a replicate. Each replicate PCR for sorted subsets received roughly 0.2 ug genomic DNA, equal to about 29,000 T cell genomes. Purified libraries were quantified with a Qubit 3.0 fluorometer, sized on a Bioanalyzer 2100, and re-quantified with the KAPA Library Quantification kit. Every immunoSEQ 96-well plate was sequenced on a dedicated single-read 150-cycle Illumina NextSeq 550 flow cell. The source study handled its data this way. The immunoSEQ output contained only junctional sequences without quality scores, so filtering could not match that applied to full-length reads. Sequences were annotated with PyIR, a Python wrapper for IgBLAST v1.9, and V/J genes and CDR3 were assigned using IMGT germline references. Any read was removed if the V/J assignment was weak (E-value above 1e-6), the CDR3 was missing, or the read contained stop codons, out-of-frame junctions, or ambiguous translated residues. V3J clonotypes were defined by identical inferred V gene, J gene, and CDR3 amino acid sequence. To compute the percentage overlap between repertoires, the number of shared unique clonotypes was divided by the size of the smaller repertoire. Repertoire richness was assessed with RTK rarefaction, the Chao1 estimator, and Recon v2.1 estimates of unobserved clonotypes. Generation probabilities were computed with OLGA for all TCRbeta clonotypes obtained by the gDNA method from several donors. TCRdb limited this immuneACCESS table to in-frame rearrangements with V and J called. A share of clones is missing; checked studies link under half to unresolved V genes, and the rest is unexplained. V, J and clone size are those of that table, while D and trimming were read from the DNA. This sample holds over a million clones; approximately 98.5% were observed only once. The top ten clones comprise approximately 0.4% of the sample.

The chain is encoded by TRBV5-8 joined to TRBJ2-7; 9 middle bases align to TRBD1. Sequencing was performed on naive CD4+ T cells sorted from blood. Reading the label with the study, this specimen's cell subset or site is: CD45RA+ positively selected. This TCR was sampled from a young man in good health. The bases are TGTGCCAGTCTCCCCGAACCGGGACAGGGCACCTCGTGGTACTTC. Its coded protein is CASLPEPGQGTSWYF.